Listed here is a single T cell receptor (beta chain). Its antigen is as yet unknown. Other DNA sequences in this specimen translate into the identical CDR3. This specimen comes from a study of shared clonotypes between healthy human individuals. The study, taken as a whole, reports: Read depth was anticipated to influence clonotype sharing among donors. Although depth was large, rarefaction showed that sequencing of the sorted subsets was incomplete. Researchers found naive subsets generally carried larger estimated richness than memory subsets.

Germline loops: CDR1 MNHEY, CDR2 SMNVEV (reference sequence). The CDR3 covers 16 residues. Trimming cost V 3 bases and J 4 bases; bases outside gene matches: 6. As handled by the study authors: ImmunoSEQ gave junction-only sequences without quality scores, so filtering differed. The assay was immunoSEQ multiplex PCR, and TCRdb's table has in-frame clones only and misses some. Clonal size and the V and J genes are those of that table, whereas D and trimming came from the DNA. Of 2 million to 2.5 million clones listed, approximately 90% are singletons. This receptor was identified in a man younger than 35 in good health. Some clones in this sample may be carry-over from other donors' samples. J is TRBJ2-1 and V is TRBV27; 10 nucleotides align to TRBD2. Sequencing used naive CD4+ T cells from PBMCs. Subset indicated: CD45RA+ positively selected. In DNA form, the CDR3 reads TGTGCCAGCAGTTTGTCCGGACTAGCGGATTACAATGAGCAGTTCTTC. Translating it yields CASSLSGLADYNEQFF.